The clone carrying this T cell receptor beta chain was seen repeatedly, ten times or more. This record comes from a study of T cells after yellow fever vaccination. Germline CDR1 reads SGHTA; CDR2 reads FQGNSA. The CDR3 is 12 amino acids. Trimming removed 3 bases at V and 4 bases at J, with 6 bases between. TCRdb independently ran MiXCR on the 5' RACE reads; one entry per CDR3 protein. This sample has approximately 300,000 distinct CDR3 sequences, with 9.5% to 12% found just once. Sequenced material: CD4+ T cells sorted from PBMCs, taken 45 days after the yellow fever booster vaccination. The sequence came from a man aged 18-30 years who received the YFV17D yellow fever vaccine. The gene calls are TRBV7-2 and TRBJ2-5; the D is unclear. The DNA of the CDR3 is TGTGCCAGCAGCTTCGCCCGAGAGACCCAGTACTTC. The encoded protein is CASSFARETQYF.